These 24 T cell receptor beta chains were all obtained from the same sample, sequenced in a study of T cells after yellow fever vaccination. MiXCR was run by TCRdb on the 5' RACE reads, yielding one entry per CDR3 protein. The repertoire holds 360,000 or so distinct CDR3 sequences, with around 10% as singletons. This specimen was PBMCs, taken on the day of the first yellow fever vaccination. All receptors come from a man younger than 35 who received the YFV17D yellow fever vaccine.

The gene calls are TRBV7-9 and TRBJ2-3; the D is unclear. V was clipped by 6 bases and J by 2 bases, with 3 bases between them. Germline V gene sequence: CDR1 SEHNR, CDR2 FQNEAQ (reference sequence). The CDR3 sequence is 11 residues long. CDR3: CASRPTDTQYF. The CDR3 nucleotides read TGTGCCAGCAGGCCCACAGATACGCAGTATTTT.

A few counts support this clonotype. The chain recombines TRBV5-1 with TRBJ1-6; no firm D call. The CDR3 runs 15 residues. Trimming cost V 0 bases and J 6 bases, with 10 bases left between them. In germline, CDR1 is SGHRS, CDR2 YFSETQ. The CDR3 here is CASSLAGTANSPLHF. The CDR3 DNA follows: TGCGCCAGCAGCTTGGCCGGAACAGCTAATTCACCCCTCCACTTT.

This clonotype appeared many times. The chain couples TRBV18 to TRBJ2-5; 11 positions agree with TRBD1. J was trimmed by 7 bases and V by 2 bases; bases with no gene match: 6. Germline CDR1 reads KGHSH; CDR2 reads LQKENI. The CDR3 length is 15 residues. The CDR3 reads CASSPSGQGAATQYF. DNA for the CDR3: TGTGCCAGCTCACCAAGTGGACAGGGGGCCGCGACCCAGTACTTC.

This clonotype was detected a few times. The chain has TRBV7-9 and TRBJ1-5; TRBD1 aligns across 7 bases. The CDR3 totals 15 residues. Germline values: CDR1 SEHNR, CDR2 FQNEAQ (reference sequence). Unmatched junction bases numbered 6, after V lost 5 bases and J lost 2 bases. CDR3 in amino acids: CASSPFGTGNQPQHF. The CDR3 nucleotides are TGTGCCAGCAGCCCGTTCGGGACAGGCAATCAGCCCCAGCATTTT. Complete variable domain (other parts from reference TRBV7-9 and TRBJ1-5): DTGVSQNPRHKITKRGQNVTFRCDPISEHNRLYWYRQTLGQGPEFLTYFQNEAQLEKSRLLSDRFSAERPKGSFSTLEIQRTEQGDSAMYLCASSPFGTGNQPQHFGDGTRLSIL.

Here the CDR3 reads CASKEMRGQYV. In DNA, the CDR3 is TGTGCCAGCAAAGAAATGAGAGGGCAGTACGTC. The chain recombines TRBV6-1 with TRBJ2-7; D unresolved. The CDR3 sequence is 11 residues long. Germline CDR1 and CDR2: MNHNS and SASEGT. Trimming shortened V by 7 bases and J by 9 bases, and 13 bases separated the two germline ends.

This clonotype appeared many times. V and J are TRBV12-3 or TRBV12-4 and TRBJ2-1; 10 bases align to TRBD2. The CDR3 contains 14 residues. The V segment lost 5 bases and the J segment 8 bases; nucleotides outside the gene matches: 6. The CDR3 sequence is CASSLSGGGDEQFF. As DNA, the CDR3 is TGTGCCAGCAGTCTCAGCGGGGGGGGGGATGAGCAGTTCTTC.

This clonotype was found a few times. The J gene is TRBJ2-7, the V gene TRBV7-8; D is uncertain. The V end was cut by 1 base, the J end by 3 bases, with 7 bases between. CDR1 and CDR2 from the germline V gene are SGHVS and FQNEAQ. This CDR3 spans 13 amino acids. The CDR3 nucleotides read TGTGCCAGCAGCTTAGTTCCCAACTACGAGCAGTACGTC. This sequence encodes CASSLVPNYEQYV.

Remarks on this clonotype: At one boundary the junction diverges from the germline segment, which might be a read error. V is TRBV5-1 and J is TRBJ2-7; a weak D match, TRBD1 (5 bases). This CDR3 has 14 amino acids. Germline CDR1 SGHRS, CDR2 YFSETQ. In DNA form, the CDR3 reads TGCACCAGCAGCCCGTCAGGGTCCTCCTACGAGCAGTACTTC. Protein product: CTSSPSGSSYEQYF.

The chain combines TRBV12-3 or TRBV12-4 with TRBJ1-5; D perhaps matches TRBD1 (5 bases). The CDR3 runs 15 residues. V was shortened by 6 bases and J by 0 bases, with 12 bases between the two germline ends. CDR3 in DNA: TGTGCCAGCAGACCGGGGACCCATAGCAATCAGCCCCAGCATTTT. It is translated as CASRPGTHSNQPQHF.

This clonotype was counted a few times. The J gene is TRBJ2-2, the V gene TRBV11-2; D tentatively fits TRBD1 or TRBD2 (5 bases each). The CDR3 runs 15 residues. Germline V lookup: CDR1 SGHAT, CDR2 FQNNGV. The ends were cut back, 5 bases at V and 7 bases at J, with 17 bases in the middle. CDR3 protein: CASSPPGVGVGELFF. DNA of the CDR3: TGTGCCAGCAGCCCCCCCGGGGTGGGGGTCGGGGAGCTGTTTTTT.

Only a few counts were recorded for this clonotype. This chain uses TRBV5-6 with TRBJ2-5, with TRBD2 as a possible D gene (6 bases). V lost 1 base, J lost 10 bases, and 17 bases lay in between. Germline assignment: CDR1 SGHDT and CDR2 YYEEEE. The CDR3 is 14 amino acids. CDR3 sequence (DNA): TGTGCCAGCAGCTTGTGGGGGGAATCGCCCCACCAGTACTTC. This encodes CASSLWGESPHQYF. The variable domain in full, completed from reference TRBV5-6 and TRBJ2-5, reads DAGVTQSPTHLIKTRGQQVTLRCSPKSGHDTVSWYQQALGQGPQFIFQYYEEEERQRGNFPDRFSGHQFPNYSSELNVNALLLGDSALYLCASSLWGESPHQYFGPGTRLLVL.

The genes are TRBV5-4 and TRBJ2-6; 8 bases match TRBD2. Germline loops: CDR1 SGHNT, CDR2 YYREEE (reference sequence). This CDR3 spans 18 amino acids. V lost 5 bases and J lost 1; bases outside the gene matches: 11. The CDR3 DNA is TGTGCCAGCAGGGCCGGGGGGGGGCCTAATTCTGGGGCCAACGTCCTGACTTTC. Translated, it gives CASRAGGGPNSGANVLTF.

This clonotype showed up just a few times. The chain is built from TRBV13 and TRBJ2-3, with D possibly called TRBD1 or TRBD2 (6 bases each). The length of the CDR3 is 20 residues. Germline V gene lookup returns CDR1 PRHDT and CDR2 FYEKMQ (reference sequence). The ends were cut back, 5 bases at V and 1 base at J, with 28 bases in the middle. The CDR3 loop is CASSLYRREEGDMGTDTQYF. Here the CDR3 DNA reads TGTGCCAGCAGCCTTTATCGGAGGGAGGAGGGGGATATGGGCACAGATACGCAGTATTTT.

This clonotype was counted between two and nine times. V is TRBV6-5 and J is TRBJ1-2; perhaps TRBD1 as D (5 bases). CDR1 is MNHEY and CDR2 is SVGAGI in the germline V gene. The V and J ends lost 0 bases and 6 bases respectively, with 14 bases between them. The CDR3 consists of 15 residues. Here the CDR3 DNA reads TGTGCCAGCAGTTACTCGAATAGGGCAGGGCATGGCTACACCTTC. It encodes CASSYSNRAGHGYTF.

The chain joins TRBV20-1 to TRBJ2-1; D is possibly TRBD2 (6 bases). This CDR3 spans 14 amino acids. Germline V gene data show CDR1 as DFQATT and CDR2 as SNEGSKA (reference sequence). V was cut by 7 bases and J by 4 bases, with 17 bases left in between. CDR3 sequence reads: CSVHTPGLYNEQFF. The CDR3 DNA reads as TGCAGTGTCCACACTCCGGGACTGTACAATGAGCAGTTCTTC.

This clonotype appeared a few times. The chain combines TRBV4-1 with TRBJ2-7, with TRBD1 matching 9 bases. Germline-derived CDR1 and CDR2 are MGHRA and YSYEKL. The junction had 13 bases not matched to a gene; V was cut back by 3 bases and J by 4 bases. The CDR3 length is 17 residues. The CDR3 spells CASSHGPTGGVFYEQYF. For the CDR3, the DNA is TGCGCCAGCAGCCACGGACCGACAGGGGGGGTTTTTTACGAGCAGTACTTC.

CDR3 loop: CASRAGTSNTGELFF. In DNA form, the CDR3 reads TGTGCCAGCAGGGCCGGGACTAGTAACACCGGGGAGCTGTTTTTT. The chain is built from TRBV7-2 and TRBJ2-2; TRBD2 matches at 8 bases. Per germline, CDR1 SGHTA and CDR2 FQGNSA. CDR3 length equals 15 residues. V lost 6 bases to trimming and J lost 2 bases; unmatched junction nucleotides: 5.

This clonotype has only a few counts. The chain is built from TRBV7-9 and TRBJ2-3, with D possibly called TRBD1 or TRBD2 (6 bases each). The germline V gene encodes CDR1 SEHNR and CDR2 FQNEAQ (reference sequence). CDR3 size: 17 residues. V shed 3 bases and J shed 0 bases, with 16 bases lying between them. This CDR3 is CASSFAPGAASTDTQYF. For the CDR3, the DNA is TGTGCCAGCAGCTTCGCCCCGGGGGCCGCTAGCACAGATACGCAGTATTTT.

The V call is TRBV7-2, the J call TRBJ2-2; D is possibly TRBD2 (5 bases). V was clipped by 0 bases and J by 7 bases, with 12 bases between them. The length of the CDR3 is 15 residues. Per the germline V gene, CDR1 is SGHTA and CDR2 is FQGNSA. The CDR3 spells CASSLASFSDGELFF. CDR3 DNA sequence: TGTGCCAGCAGCTTAGCGAGCTTTAGCGACGGGGAGCTGTTTTTT.

CDR3 amino acids: CASSYIDRVNYGYTF. CDR3 coding DNA: TGTGCCAGCAGCTATATCGACAGGGTCAACTATGGCTACACCTTC. The V and J genes are TRBV6-5 and TRBJ1-2; 7 nucleotides align to TRBD1. In germline, CDR1 is MNHEY, CDR2 SVGAGI. The J segment lost 2 bases and the V segment lost 6 bases, leaving 9 bases of the junction unmatched. The CDR3 totals 15 residues.

In this sample, this clonotype turned up a few times. The V and J genes are TRBV7-8 and TRBJ1-4; D unclear. Germline values: CDR1 SGHVS, CDR2 FQNEAQ. The CDR3 runs 14 residues. V shed 5 bases and J shed 8 bases, with 15 bases lying between them. For the CDR3, the DNA is TGTGCCAGCAGCGACCGGGGATTTTTGGAAAAACTGTTTTTT. Translating it yields CASSDRGFLEKLFF.

This clonotype has just a few counts. The V gene is TRBV9, the J gene TRBJ2-7; either TRBD1 or TRBD2 may fit D (5 bases each). This CDR3 region has 12 residues. Germline lookup yields CDR1 SGDLS and CDR2 YYNGEE. V was trimmed by 3 bases and J by 6 bases, leaving 10 bases between them. The CDR3 sequence: CASSASGSEQYF. The CDR3 region has the DNA TGTGCCAGCAGCGCCTCAGGGAGCGAGCAGTACTTC.

This clonotype has more than one count but fewer than ten. The chain combines TRBV29-1 with TRBJ1-1; D not certain. Trimming cost V 6 bases and J 0 bases, with 11 bases left between them. CDR1 is SQVTM and CDR2 is ANQGSEA in the germline V gene. CDR3 length: 13 residues. CDR3 sequence: CSVQHSMNTEAFF. CDR3 sequence (DNA): TGCAGCGTCCAACACAGCATGAACACTGAAGCTTTCTTT.

J is TRBJ2-5 and V is TRBV9; D remains unclear. The CDR3 totals 15 residues. Germline V gene lookup returns CDR1 SGDLS and CDR2 YYNGEE. The ends were cut back, 3 bases at V and 4 bases at J, with 16 bases in the middle. This CDR3 is CASSARSRSRETQYF. CDR3 DNA: TGTGCCAGCAGCGCCCGAAGTCGGAGTAGAGAGACCCAGTACTTC.